This T cell receptor (beta chain) came from a study of cytomegalovirus exposure and HLA in healthy donors. The length of the CDR3 is 12 residues. Trimming shortened V by 7 bases and J by 1 base, and 7 bases separated the two germline ends. Per the germline V gene, CDR1 is SNHLY and CDR2 is FYNNEI. 13 Jbeta primers and 60 Vbeta primers were used for the PCR. This table comes from immunoSEQ multiplex PCR, and its TCRdb copy is limited to in-frame clones, with some not included. The data hold about 140,000 clones, with approximately 84% observed a single time. This clonotype originated in a man younger than 40 in good health and CMV-seropositive. The specimen was PBMCs. The chain links TRBV2 to TRBJ1-2; D not resolved. CDR3 nucleotides: TGTGCCAGCATCGGGGATAACTATGGCTACACCTTC. As protein: CASIGDNYGYTF.